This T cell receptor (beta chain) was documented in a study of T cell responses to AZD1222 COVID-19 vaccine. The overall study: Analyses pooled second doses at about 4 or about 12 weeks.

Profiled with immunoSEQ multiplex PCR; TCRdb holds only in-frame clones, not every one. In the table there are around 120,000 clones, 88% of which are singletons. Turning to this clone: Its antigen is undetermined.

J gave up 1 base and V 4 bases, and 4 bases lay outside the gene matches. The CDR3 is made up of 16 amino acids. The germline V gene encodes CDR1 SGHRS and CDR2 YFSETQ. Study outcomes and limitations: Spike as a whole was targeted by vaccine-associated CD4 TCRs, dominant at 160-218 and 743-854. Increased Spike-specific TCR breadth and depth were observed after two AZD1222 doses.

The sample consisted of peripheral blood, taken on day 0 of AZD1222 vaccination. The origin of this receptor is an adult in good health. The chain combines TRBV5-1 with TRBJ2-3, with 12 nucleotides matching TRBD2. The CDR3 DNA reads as TGCGCCAGCAGCAGTTGGACTAGCGGGGGCACAGATACGCAGTATTTT. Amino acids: CASSSWTSGGTDTQYF.